These 6 T cell receptor beta chains came from one sample sequenced in a study of blood T cells in healthy people across ages. Alongside a J-beta primer mix, a sample-barcoded 5' primer served in a second PCR lasting about 7 to 12 cycles. In TCRdb, the 5' RACE reads were re-called with MiXCR into one record per CDR3 protein. This table has 730,000 or so distinct CDR3 sequences, roughly two fifths appearing once. The sequenced sample consisted of blood. These receptor sequences come from a man older than 75 in good health.

This clonotype occurred many times. The chain uses TRBV20-1 and TRBJ2-1; no firm D call. Germline V gene sequence: CDR1 DFQATT, CDR2 SNEGSKA (reference sequence). The germline V and J ends were trimmed by 6 bases and 6 bases, with 15 bases remaining between them. The CDR3 covers 13 residues. CDR3 loop: CSAPENSGNEQFF. In DNA form, the CDR3 reads TGCAGTGCCCCGGAGAATTCGGGCAATGAGCAGTTCTTC.

The gene calls are TRBV4-3 and TRBJ2-7, with 9 bases aligning to TRBD1. The CDR3 has 17 residues. J gave up 3 bases and V 1 base, and 10 bases lay outside the gene matches. Germline V CDR1 and CDR2: LGHNA, YSLEER. The CDR3 nucleotides are TGCGCCAGCAGCCAAGGTCGCCAGACAGGGGGTTTCTACGAGCAGTACTTC. Translation gives CASSQGRQTGGFYEQYF.

The CDR3 protein is CSARDLKYGYTF. In nucleotides, the CDR3 is TGCAGTGCTAGAGACCTGAAGTATGGCTACACCTTC. The V call is TRBV20-1, the J call TRBJ1-2; D ambiguous. Germline-derived CDR1 and CDR2 are DFQATT and SNEGSKA (reference sequence). This CDR3 has 12 amino acids. With 0 bases removed from V and 5 bases from J, the gap between germline ends came to 7 bases.

The rearrangement joins TRBV20-1 to TRBJ1-6; a weak D match, TRBD1 (6 bases). The V gene lost 4 bases and the J gene lost 5 bases, with 15 bases spanning the gap. Germline CDR1 is DFQATT and CDR2 is SNEGSKA (reference sequence). The CDR3 is 15 amino acids. In DNA, the CDR3 is TGCAGTGCTATAGCCCCACAGGGAGATAATTCACCCCTCCACTTT. Translation gives CSAIAPQGDNSPLHF.

The sample holds many counts of this clonotype. The genes are TRBV30 and TRBJ1-4, with D perhaps matching TRBD1 (6 bases). The CDR3 runs 13 residues. CDR1 and CDR2 from the germline V gene are GTSNPN and SVGIG (reference sequence). The ends were cut back, 8 bases at V and 5 bases at J, with 15 bases in the middle. This CDR3 is CAGYTGLNEKLFF. CDR3 DNA sequence: TGTGCCGGGTATACAGGGTTAAATGAAAAACTGTTTTTT.

As regards this clonotype: Germline and junction disagree at one end, which may indicate a read error. This sequence joins TRBV6-5 and TRBJ2-1; the D call may be TRBD1 or TRBD2 (5 bases each). CDR3 length: 16 amino acids. The germline V gene encodes CDR1 MNHEY and CDR2 SVGAGI. This chain's CDR3 is CAGSTTQGGRLNEQFF. In DNA form, the CDR3 reads TGTGCCGGCAGTACCACCCAGGGTGGGAGATTGAATGAGCAGTTCTTC.